These 19 T cell receptor beta chains were all obtained from the same sample, sequenced in a study of glioma-infiltrating T cells after dendritic cell vaccination. Sequenced by immunoSEQ multiplex PCR; TCRdb stores in-frame clones only, minus some. The table shows about 92,000 clones, with more than 75% occurring only once. This material consisted of blood, taken before dendritic cell vaccination. These receptors were taken from a human donor with glioblastoma.

To note about this clone: At one end the junction does not follow the germline gene, possibly because of a read error. This CDR3 reads CASSPVGTAAYGFTF. The DNA for the CDR3 is TGCGCCAGCAGCCCCGTAGGGACAGCAGCCTATGGCTTCACCTTC. The rearrangement links TRBV4-1 to TRBJ1-2; TRBD1 matches 7 bases. Germline V gives CDR1 MGHRA, CDR2 YSYEKL. The CDR3 covers 15 residues.

The genes are TRBV18 and TRBJ2-7; possibly TRBD1 for D (6 bases). There are 15 residues in the CDR3. The ends were cut back, 4 bases at V and 0 bases at J, with 13 bases in the middle. Germline values: CDR1 KGHSH, CDR2 LQKENI. The CDR3 nucleotides are TGTGCCAGCTCACTTCTTCCGGGACACTCCTACGAGCAGTACTTC. Its translation is CASSLLPGHSYEQYF.

The chain uses TRBV18 and TRBJ2-7; weak D call: TRBD1 (5 bases). CDR1 and CDR2 (germline): KGHSH, LQKENI. The CDR3 is 13 residues long. V gave up 2 bases and J gave up 6 bases, with 11 bases separating them. The CDR3 region is CASSPSTVSEQYF. CDR3 sequence (DNA): TGTGCCAGCTCACCATCGACAGTGAGCGAGCAGTACTTC.

This chain uses TRBV18 with TRBJ1-3; D is ambiguous. V was pared by 3 bases and J by 0 bases, with 6 bases between. Germline assignment: CDR1 KGHSH and CDR2 LQKENI. The CDR3 has 14 residues. In DNA form, the CDR3 reads TGTGCCAGCTCACCCACAGACTCTGGAAACACCATATATTTT. Translating gives CASSPTDSGNTIYF.

V and J are TRBV7-8 and TRBJ1-1, with D perhaps TRBD1 (5 bases). V gave up 5 bases and J gave up 3 bases, with 16 bases separating them. The CDR3 loop spans 15 amino acids. Germline V lookup: CDR1 SGHVS, CDR2 FQNEAQ. This CDR3 reads CASSPKGYRDTEAFF. The CDR3 bases are TGTGCCAGCAGCCCCAAGGGGTATAGGGACACTGAAGCTTTCTTT.

The chain couples TRBV5-6 to TRBJ1-1; D unclear. V gave up 4 bases and J gave up 5 bases, with 12 bases separating them. This CDR3 has 13 amino acids. Germline CDR1 reads SGHDT; CDR2 reads YYEEEE. The DNA of the CDR3 is TGTGCCAGCAGCAAGGGAGTTTGGACTGAAGCTTTCTTT. This codes for CASSKGVWTEAFF.

This clone was detected only a few times. This sequence joins TRBV5-1 and TRBJ1-2, with TRBD1 matching 8 bases. The CDR3 has 14 residues. V shed 0 bases, J shed 8 bases, and the junction held 6 bases outside the gene matches. From germline, CDR1 is SGHRS and CDR2 YFSETQ. CDR3 sequence reads: CASSLAGRGQGYTF. Here the CDR3 DNA reads TGCGCCAGCAGCTTGGCCGGCAGGGGGCAGGGCTACACCTTC.

A word on this clone: The germline gene is not matched at one end of the junction; a read error may be the cause. The chain employs TRBV7-9 and TRBJ2-7, with D possibly matching TRBD1 (6 bases). The CDR3 length is 16 residues. Germline lookup yields CDR1 SEHNR and CDR2 FQNEAQ (reference sequence). CDR3 in DNA: TGTGCCAGCACCTTAATTCCCAAAAGGGGGTCCTACGAGCAGTACTTC. Translating gives CASTLIPKRGSYEQYF.

The V and J genes are TRBV28 and TRBJ1-2; no reliable D call. This CDR3 has 13 residues. The V and J ends lost 0 bases and 5 bases respectively, with 7 bases between them. CDR1 is MDHEN and CDR2 is SYDVKM in the germline V gene. CDR3 region: CASSLWGDYGYTF. The CDR3 DNA is TGTGCCAGCAGTTTATGGGGAGATTATGGCTACACCTTC.

This rearrangement joins TRBV5-4 to TRBJ1-2; 7 nucleotides agree with TRBD1. J was trimmed by 2 bases and V by 0 bases; bases with no gene match: 4. This CDR3 comprises 15 residues. Germline V gene data show CDR1 as SGHNT and CDR2 as YYREEE (reference sequence). In nucleotides, the CDR3 is TGTGCCAGCAGCTTGGTAGACAGGGTAAACTATGGCTACACCTTC. Its translation is CASSLVDRVNYGYTF.

The J gene is TRBJ1-2, the V gene TRBV5-1, with D perhaps matching TRBD1 (6 bases). The CDR3 is 14 amino acids. The germline CDR1 and CDR2 sequences are SGHRS and YFSETQ. Deletions cut 0 bases from V and 6 bases from J, with 12 bases between. In DNA form, the CDR3 reads TGCGCCAGCAGCTTGGCCGGACAGCACAATGGCTACACCTTC. This encodes CASSLAGQHNGYTF.

There are a few counts of this clone. This sequence joins TRBV6-4 and TRBJ2-1; 11 positions match TRBD2. CDR3 length: 15 residues. V dropped 6 bases and J dropped 4; count of bases not matched to a gene: 5. Germline V gene data show CDR1 as MRHNA and CDR2 as SNTAGT. The CDR3 here is CASSEGLADYNEQFF. For the CDR3, the DNA is TGTGCCAGCAGCGAGGGACTAGCGGATTACAATGAGCAGTTCTTC.

The chain joins TRBV2 to TRBJ1-5, with TRBD1 identical over 8 bases. The junction had 5 bases not matched to a gene; V was cut back by 0 bases and J by 7 bases. Germline loops: CDR1 SNHLY, CDR2 FYNNEI. This CDR3 spans 15 amino acids. The CDR3 protein is CASSEARQGAQPQHF. CDR3 in DNA: TGTGCCAGCAGTGAAGCCAGGCAGGGGGCCCAGCCCCAGCATTTT. The full variable domain, with the rest looked up from reference TRBV2 and TRBJ1-5, is EPEVTQTPSHQVTQMGQEVILRCVPISNHLYFYWYRQILGQKVEFLVSFYNNEISEKSEIFDDQFSVERPDGSNFTLKIRSTKLEDSAMYFCASSEARQGAQPQHFGDGTRLSIL.

The V gene is TRBV19, the J gene TRBJ2-6, with 8 bases that match TRBD1. CDR1 LNHDA and CDR2 SQIVND come from the germline V gene (reference sequence). The V gene end was trimmed by 6 bases and the J gene end by 4 bases; junction bases not matched to a gene: 5. The CDR3 has 15 residues. This CDR3 is CASSDRGSGANVLTF. CDR3 coding DNA: TGTGCCAGTAGCGACAGGGGCTCCGGGGCCAACGTCCTGACTTTC.

This chain uses TRBV5-1 with TRBJ2-5; D perhaps matches TRBD2 (6 bases). The CDR3 covers 14 residues. Per the germline V gene, CDR1 is SGHRS and CDR2 is YFSETQ. Trimming removed 7 bases from V and 5 bases from J, with 18 bases in between. CDR3 amino acids: CASGTPAGGETQYF. CDR3 nucleotides: TGCGCCAGCGGGACGCCAGCAGGAGGGGAGACCCAGTACTTC.

The genes are TRBV5-4 and TRBJ2-5, with TRBD1 as a possible D gene (6 bases). Germline V gene data show CDR1 as SGHNT and CDR2 as YYREEE (reference sequence). This CDR3 region has 15 residues. Deletions cut 1 base from V and 5 bases from J, with 15 bases between. DNA of the CDR3: TGTGCCAGCAGCTTGAGTCCCGGCAGGGGTGAGACCCAGTACTTC. Protein: CASSLSPGRGETQYF.

This chain connects TRBV7-2 to TRBJ1-2, with D possibly being TRBD1 (6 bases). Germline V gene data show CDR1 as SGHTA and CDR2 as FQGNSA. This CDR3 has 14 residues. Deletions cut 2 bases from V and 2 bases from J, with 9 bases between. In DNA, the CDR3 is TGTGCCAGCAGCTTATCACAGGGAAACTATGGCTACACCTTC. It encodes CASSLSQGNYGYTF.

The chain combines TRBV30 with TRBJ2-7, with D possibly TRBD1 on 6 matching bases. Germline V lookup: CDR1 GTSNPN, CDR2 SVGIG (reference sequence). Trimming cost V 2 bases and J 3 bases, with 14 bases left between them. This CDR3 spans 14 amino acids. CDR3 sequence reads: CAWSLGQGHYEQYF. CDR3 nucleotide sequence: TGTGCCTGGAGTCTGGGGCAGGGGCACTACGAGCAGTACTTC.

The chain has TRBV30 and TRBJ1-6; possible D gene TRBD1, 5 bases. Trimming removed 4 bases at V and 4 bases at J, with 14 bases between. Germline V gives CDR1 GTSNPN, CDR2 SVGIG (reference sequence). The CDR3 length is 15 residues. The CDR3 protein is CAWTSGGDYNSPLHF. The CDR3 DNA reads as TGTGCCTGGACATCTGGGGGGGATTATAATTCACCCCTCCACTTT.